The clone carrying this T cell receptor (beta chain) was counted a few times. What it recognizes is unknown. The data were obtained in a study of beta chain features in type 1 diabetes. Background on the study: Sorted cells from all samples, numbering over 85,000,000, were examined. Study-wide results and caveats: VDJ junctions from patients with type 1 diabetes contained fewer insertions and more deletions. Researchers report that Type 1 diabetes patients had moderately but significantly shorter TCRB CDR3s across all four CD4+ subsets.

The V gene lost 5 bases and the J gene lost 9 bases, with 17 bases spanning the gap. The CDR3 is made up of 15 amino acids. Germline lookup yields CDR1 MNHEY and CDR2 SMNVEV (reference sequence). As every portion of the isolated RNA was reverse transcribed, the sequencing read expressed TCRB transcripts. Produced via immunoSEQ multiplex PCR; TCRdb's table is partial and in-frame only. Among roughly 700,000 clones, about an eighth were seen once, and the ten largest hold about 0.02%. Sequenced material: naive CD4+ T cells from blood. The TCR comes from a man younger than 35 with type 1 diabetes. The chain carries TRBV27 and TRBJ1-6; a weak D match, TRBD1 (6 bases). The CDR3 reads CASSMRQAIISPLHF. In nucleotides, the CDR3 is TGTGCCAGCAGTATGAGACAGGCTATTATTTCACCCCTCCACTTT.